This T cell receptor beta chain derives from a study of control samples from healthy donors and cancer patients. Only in-frame clones appear in the TCRdb table, and some are missing; sequencing was by immunoSEQ multiplex PCR. The sample consists of approximately 140,000 clones, roughly nine tenths of them appearing once. Sequencing was carried out using blood. The source is a woman between 25 and 40 years old in good health.

The CDR3 bases are TGTGCCAGCAGCCAGACAGGGACAGCCTACGAGCAGTACTTC. It yields the protein CASSQTGTAYEQYF. J is TRBJ2-7 and V is TRBV11-2, with TRBD1 matching over 7 bases. Germline trimming cut 5 bases from V and 2 bases from J; bases unmatched to any gene: 6. Germline V gene sequence: CDR1 SGHAT, CDR2 FQNNGV. This CDR3 comprises 14 residues.